This TCR beta chain derives from a study of blood T cell repertoires in COVID-19. Overall study context: Whether acute or convalescent, the COVID-19 samples came from the United States, Italy and Spain. From T cells, B-cell-depleted T cells, or PBMCs came the material, which was cDNA or gDNA.

The method was immunoSEQ multiplex PCR; TCRdb's version includes in-frame clones alone and lacks a portion of them. This table has 270,000 or so clones, 85% appearing once. In germline, CDR1 is MNHEY, CDR2 SVGAGI. The V gene lost 6 bases and the J gene lost 3 bases, with 15 bases spanning the gap. The CDR3 runs to 14 residues. The receptor's source is a human donor in a cohort sampled during active COVID-19. Specimen: peripheral blood. The chain recombines TRBV6-5 with TRBJ2-7; D perhaps matches TRBD1 (9 bases). The CDR3 DNA reads TGTGCCAGCAGACAGGGGGCGGGGGGCTACGAGCAGTACTTC. Translated, it gives CASRQGAGGYEQYF.